Listed below are T cell receptor beta chains from one sample, sequenced in a study of T-cell memory formation after mild COVID-19. Using its own MiXCR run on the 5' RACE reads, TCRdb lists one record per CDR3 protein. The repertoire has approximately 400,000 distinct CDR3 sequences, 24% of them found once; the top ten carry 7% to 9.5%. Sequencing used PBMCs or a T cell subset sorted from them (not recorded which). The source is an adult woman who had mild COVID-19 (a few samples of this study predate the infection). Cell type and time point are not known. The CDR3 runs from the conserved cysteine through the conserved F or W. Fields, in order: clone size, D gene, V gene, J gene, CDR3 protein, CDR3 DNA. D genes are given only for firm matches. Size tells how often a clone was seen (once, few, many) or the class of an expanded clone, and some rows leave it out.

NA,NA,TRBV12-3/TRBV12-4,TRBJ2-7,CASSLGAGLWNEQYF,TGTGCCAGCTCCCTGGGTGCGGGGTTATGGAACGAGCAGTACTTC
few,NA,TRBV12-3/TRBV12-4,TRBJ2-1,CASSLSVDQFF,TGTGCCAGCAGTTTGTCCGTTGACCAGTTCTTC
NA,NA,TRBV28,TRBJ2-7,CASSLGARQGLGEQYF,TGTGCCAGCAGTTTAGGGGCCCGGCAGGGGCTAGGAGAGCAGTACTTC
NA,NA,TRBV6-6,TRBJ2-5,CASTPQVFETQYF,TGTGCCAGCACCCCTCAGGTTTTTGAGACCCAGTACTTC
NA,TRBD1,TRBV19,TRBJ1-6,CASSGQGRHSPLHF,TGTGCCAGTAGTGGACAGGGGAGGCATTCACCCCTCCACTTT
NA,NA,TRBV20-1,TRBJ1-5,CSAPEDSNQPQHF,TGCAGTGCGCCGGAAGATAGCAATCAGCCCCAGCATTTT
few,NA,TRBV6-5,TRBJ1-1,CASSLYQGDTEAFF,TGTGCCAGCAGCCTCTACCAGGGAGACACTGAAGCTTTCTTT
NA,NA,TRBV18,TRBJ2-3,CASSPEEIAGNTQYF,TGTGCCAGCTCACCAGAGGAAATCGCTGGCAATACGCAGTATTTT
once,NA,TRBV27,TRBJ2-7,CASSYNGAGIYEQYF,TGTGCCAGCAGCTACAACGGCGCGGGGATCTACGAGCAGTACTTC
few,TRBD1,TRBV5-1,TRBJ2-7,CASSGSNRGRNEQYF,TGCGCCAGCAGCGGCTCAAACAGGGGGCGCAACGAGCAGTACTTC
NA,NA,TRBV10-3,TRBJ2-2,CAISRERGHRNTGELFF,TGTGCCATCAGCCGAGAGAGGGGACACCGGAACACCGGGGAGCTGTTTTTT
few,NA,TRBV6-6,TRBJ1-2,CASSYTQDRDLNYGYTF,TGTGCCAGCAGTTACACCCAGGATCGGGACTTAAACTATGGCTACACCTTC
few,NA,TRBV20-1,TRBJ2-7,CSASSSYEQYF,TGCAGTGCTTCTAGCTCCTACGAGCAGTACTTC
NA,TRBD1,TRBV6-5,TRBJ2-7,CASSYGTGGLYEQYF,TGTGCCAGCAGTTACGGGACAGGGGGCCTCTACGAGCAGTACTTC
NA,NA,TRBV7-9,TRBJ2-1,CASSFDQGNEQFF,TGTGCCAGCAGCTTCGACCAGGGTAATGAGCAGTTCTTC
few,NA,TRBV7-6,TRBJ1-4,CASSSHLLATNEKLFF,TGTGCCAGCAGCTCCCACCTCCTTGCAACTAATGAAAAACTGTTTTTT
few,TRBD1,TRBV4-2,TRBJ1-2,CASSQERGQSRGYTF,TGTGCCAGCAGCCAAGAGAGGGGACAGTCGCGCGGCTACACCTTC
few,NA,TRBV2,TRBJ2-4,CASNGRGYHKNIQYF,TGTGCCAGCAACGGACGGGGGTATCACAAAAACATTCAGTACTTC
few,NA,TRBV7-2,TRBJ2-5,CASSRGAVETQYF,TGTGCCAGCAGCCGGGGAGCTGTAGAGACCCAGTACTTC
few,NA,TRBV3-1,TRBJ2-1,CASSHTHNEQFF,TGTGCCAGCAGCCACACACACAATGAGCAGTTCTTC
NA,NA,TRBV9,TRBJ2-7,CASSVSWEDYEQYF,TGTGCCAGCAGCGTATCCTGGGAAGACTACGAGCAGTACTTC
NA,NA,TRBV15,TRBJ1-6,CATSTRRETPLHF,TGTGCCACCAGCACACGGCGGGAGACACCCCTCCACTTT
few,NA,TRBV7-8,TRBJ2-1,CASSLKLPPGEQFF,TGTGCCAGCAGCTTAAAGCTCCCCCCGGGTGAGCAGTTCTTC
NA,TRBD1,TRBV20-1,TRBJ2-7,CSAETGGGEQYF,TGCAGTGCTGAAACAGGGGGCGGAGAGCAGTACTTC
few,TRBD1,TRBV12-3/TRBV12-4,TRBJ1-1,CASKRTGENTEAFF,TGTGCCAGCAAGAGGACAGGGGAGAACACTGAAGCTTTCTTT
NA,NA,TRBV5-6,TRBJ2-5,CASSTGVRAQYF,TGTGCCAGCAGCACGGGGGTGAGGGCCCAGTACTTC
few,NA,TRBV7-2,TRBJ1-5,CASSPQGGTNQPQHF,TGTGCCAGCAGCCCCCAGGGTGGTACAAACCAGCCCCAGCATTTT
NA,NA,TRBV12-3/TRBV12-4,TRBJ1-2,CASRSSGGNYGYTF,TGTGCCAGCAGATCGTCCGGGGGAAACTATGGCTACACCTTC